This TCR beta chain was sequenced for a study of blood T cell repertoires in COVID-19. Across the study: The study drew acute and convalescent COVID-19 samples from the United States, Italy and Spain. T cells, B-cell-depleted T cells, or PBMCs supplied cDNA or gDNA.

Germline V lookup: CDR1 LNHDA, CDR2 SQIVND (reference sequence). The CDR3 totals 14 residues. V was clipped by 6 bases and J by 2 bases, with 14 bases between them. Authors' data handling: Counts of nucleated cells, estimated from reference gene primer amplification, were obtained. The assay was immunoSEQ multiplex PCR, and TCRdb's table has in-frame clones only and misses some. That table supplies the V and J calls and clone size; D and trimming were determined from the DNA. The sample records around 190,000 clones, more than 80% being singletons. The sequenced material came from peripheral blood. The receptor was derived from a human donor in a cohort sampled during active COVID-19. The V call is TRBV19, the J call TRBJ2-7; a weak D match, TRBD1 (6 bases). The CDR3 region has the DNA TGTGCCAGTAGCCAGGGAGACAGGACCTACGAGCAGTACTTC. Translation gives CASSQGDRTYEQYF.